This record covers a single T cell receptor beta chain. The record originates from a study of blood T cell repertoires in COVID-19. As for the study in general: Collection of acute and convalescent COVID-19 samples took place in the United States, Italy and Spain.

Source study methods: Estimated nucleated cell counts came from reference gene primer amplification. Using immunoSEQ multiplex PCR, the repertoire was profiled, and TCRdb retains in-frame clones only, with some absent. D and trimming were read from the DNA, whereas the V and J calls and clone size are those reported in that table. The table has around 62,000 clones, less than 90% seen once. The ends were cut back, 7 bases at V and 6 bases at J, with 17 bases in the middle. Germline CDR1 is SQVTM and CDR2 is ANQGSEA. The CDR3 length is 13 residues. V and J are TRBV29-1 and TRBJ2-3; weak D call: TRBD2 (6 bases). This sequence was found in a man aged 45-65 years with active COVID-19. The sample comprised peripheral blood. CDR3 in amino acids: CSGRGRGGDTQYF. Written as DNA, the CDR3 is TGCAGCGGCCGAGGGCGGGGCGGGGATACGCAGTATTTT.